The entry that follows covers one T cell receptor beta chain sequence. Its ends do not fully match the called genes, so a read error is possible. The data stem from a study of blood T cells in healthy people across ages. Per individual sample, total RNA of at least 6 micrograms was extracted. The authors ran a second PCR of about 7 to 11 cycles using a sample-barcoded 5' primer and a J-beta primer mix. TCRdb re-derived calls from the 5' RACE reads in MiXCR, one entry per CDR3 protein. The sample contains 1.2 million to 1.5 million distinct CDR3 sequences, 42% of which appear only once. The material sequenced was blood. The sequence came from a woman aged 18-29 years in good health.

CDR3 loop: CASRLGQGSYGQYF. The DNA for the CDR3 is TGTGCCAGCAGATTAGGACAGGGTAGCTACGGGCAGTACTTC. This chain uses TRBV6-5 with TRBJ2-1; 8 bases are a match to TRBD1. The J call could be wrong; TRBJ2-7 is a better fit for the DNA end. From germline, CDR1 is MNHEY and CDR2 SVGAGI. CDR3 length: 14 residues.